This T cell receptor beta chain was retrieved from a study of shared clonotypes between healthy human individuals. About the research overall: The plates for each donor numbered three CD4 naive, three CD4 memory, two CD8 naive and one CD8 memory. Study results and caveats: Larger estimated richness was generally recorded for naive subsets relative to memory subsets.

CD45RO negativity and positive selection for CCR7 defined naive CD8 cells, a population that excluded terminally differentiated effector memory CD45RA+ cells. As regards this clone: Its antigen is still unknown. Other nucleotide sequences in the sample specify the same CDR3.

Sorted-subset replicate PCRs used about 190 ng of genomic DNA. This amount corresponded to tens of thousands of T cell genomes. TCRdb keeps only in-frame clones here, not all; method: immunoSEQ multiplex PCR. The profile shows around 1,900,000 clones, about 94% of them singletons. The sequence derives from a man between 18 and 35 years old in good health. Some clones in this sample may be carry-over from other donors' samples. The sequenced material came from naive CD8+ T cells from PBMCs.

CDR3 nucleotide sequence: TGTGCCAGTAGCTGGACGGGCAATCAGCCCCAGCATTTT. This gives the protein CASSWTGNQPQHF. The chain links TRBV19 to TRBJ1-5; D is unclear. V shed 6 bases and J shed 2 bases, with 8 bases lying between them. From germline, CDR1 is LNHDA and CDR2 SQIVND (reference sequence). CDR3 length equals 13 residues.